The 22 T cell receptor beta chains presented below share a single source sample, sequenced in a study of blood T cell repertoires in COVID-19. Sequencing used immunoSEQ multiplex PCR; TCRdb keeps in-frame clones, though not all of them. Altogether roughly 100,000 clones are present, 75% to 95% being singletons, with the ten largest covering 4.2%. The sample comprised peripheral blood. These receptors came from a man younger than 35 with acute or convalescent COVID-19.

J is TRBJ1-2 and V is TRBV5-1; 11 nucleotides line up with TRBD1. The CDR3 sequence is 17 residues long. Germline trimming cut 7 bases from V and 4 bases from J; bases unmatched to any gene: 15. Germline lookup yields CDR1 SGHRS and CDR2 YFSETQ. The CDR3 coding sequence is TGCGCCAGCTCCTCTAGATCAGGGACAGGGGGATCCTATGGCTACACCTTC. As protein: CASSSRSGTGGSYGYTF.

The chain is built from TRBV3-1 (or the pseudogene TRBV3-2) and TRBJ2-1; 8 bases align to TRBD2. Per the germline V gene, CDR1 is LGHDT and CDR2 is YNNKEL (reference sequence). Germline trimming cut 1 base from V and 3 bases from J; bases unmatched to any gene: 5. The CDR3 runs to 16 residues. The CDR3 sequence is CASSQGAGAVYNEQFF. DNA for the CDR3: TGTGCCAGCAGCCAAGGAGCGGGAGCCGTCTACAATGAGCAGTTCTTC.

CDR3 region: CASSQDPPTVWGDGEQYF. DNA for the CDR3: TGTGCCAGCAGCCAAGACCCGCCGACAGTGTGGGGGGATGGCGAGCAGTACTTC. The rearrangement links TRBV3-1 (or the pseudogene TRBV3-2) to TRBJ2-7; D is possibly TRBD2 (6 bases). The CDR3 covers 18 residues. V lost 0 bases, J lost 6 bases, and 24 bases lay in between. Germline V gives CDR1 LGHDT, CDR2 YNNKEL (reference sequence).

This chain uses TRBV5-1 with TRBJ2-5; TRBD1 is a possible D gene (6 bases). The germline gives CDR1 SGHRS, CDR2 YFSETQ. V lost 2 bases, J lost 5 bases, and 16 bases lay in between. The CDR3 is made up of 15 amino acids. The CDR3 DNA sequence: TGCGCCAGCAGCTTCGTTAGGGGGACGGGGGAGACCCAGTACTTC. Translated: CASSFVRGTGETQYF.

This sequence joins TRBV5-1 and TRBJ1-1, with 9 nucleotides matching TRBD1. V lost 0 bases, J lost 1 base, and 4 bases stayed unmatched. CDR1 and CDR2 from the germline V gene are SGHRS and YFSETQ. The CDR3 is 16 amino acids. CDR3 nucleotides: TGCGCCAGCAGCTTGGCCGTGACAGGGGGGAACACTGAAGCTTTCTTT. Protein product: CASSLAVTGGNTEAFF.

The chain has TRBV5-4 and TRBJ2-1, with 9 bases aligning to TRBD1. Germline V gene sequence: CDR1 SGHNT, CDR2 YYREEE (reference sequence). The CDR3 runs 15 residues. V dropped 0 bases and J dropped 7; count of bases not matched to a gene: 5. CDR3 sequence (DNA): TGTGCCAGCAGCTTGGGAGGGACAGGGATTAATGAGCAGTTCTTC. It translates to CASSLGGTGINEQFF.

The rearrangement uses TRBV6-5 and TRBJ1-5, with no clear D. CDR3 length: 15 residues. The germline CDR1 and CDR2 sequences are MNHEY and SVGAGI. The ends were cut back, 0 bases at V and 7 bases at J, with 13 bases in the middle. CDR3: CASSYSSNGRQPQHF. The CDR3 DNA reads TGTGCCAGCAGTTACTCGAGTAATGGCAGGCAGCCCCAGCATTTT.

The count of this clone is one. The genes are TRBV9 and TRBJ1-6; no clear D. Trimming left V 3 bases short and J 0 bases short, with 13 bases between. CDR1 and CDR2 from the germline V gene are SGDLS and YYNGEE. This CDR3 has 17 residues. CDR3 sequence reads: CASSANSGSSYNSPLHF. In nucleotides, the CDR3 is TGTGCCAGCAGCGCAAATTCGGGGAGCTCCTATAATTCACCCCTCCACTTT.

The CDR3 region is CASSLEISSGNTIYF. CDR3 sequence (DNA): TGCGCCAGCAGCTTGGAGATCAGCTCTGGAAACACCATATATTTT. The J gene is TRBJ1-3, the V gene TRBV5-1, with D unclear. The CDR3 covers 15 residues. Trimming cost V 0 bases and J 0 bases, with 7 bases left between them. Germline-derived CDR1 and CDR2 are SGHRS and YFSETQ. The full variable domain, its missing parts supplied by reference TRBV5-1 and TRBJ1-3, is KAGVTQTPRYLIKTRGQQVTLSCSPISGHRSVSWYQQTPGQGLQFLFEYFSETQRNKGNFPGRFSGRQFSNSRSEMNVSTLELGDSALYLCASSLEISSGNTIYFGEGSWLTVV.

CDR3: CASSPLGTTGNQPQHF. The CDR3 region has the DNA TGTGCCAGCTCACCACTGGGGACAACGGGTAATCAGCCCCAGCATTTT. V is TRBV18 and J is TRBJ1-5, with TRBD1 as a possible D gene (6 bases). V was pared by 1 base and J by 4 bases, with 14 bases between. The CDR3 loop spans 16 amino acids. Germline V gene lookup returns CDR1 KGHSH and CDR2 LQKENI.

This clone came up a few times. V and J are TRBV6-5 and TRBJ2-7; D is perhaps TRBD2 (5 bases). This CDR3 is 15 amino acids long. Germline V lookup: CDR1 MNHEY, CDR2 SVGAGI. V lost 5 bases to trimming and J lost 6 bases, with 20 bases between them. The CDR3 sequence: CASSPSSGVEGEQYF. Written as DNA, the CDR3 is TGTGCCAGCAGTCCGAGCTCCGGGGTAGAGGGCGAGCAGTACTTC.

In this sample, this clone turned up once. V usage is TRBV27 and J usage is TRBJ2-2, with D possibly TRBD2 on 7 matching bases. Germline CDR1 and CDR2: MNHEY and SMNVEV (reference sequence). This CDR3 is 15 amino acids long. The V end lost 2 bases, the J end lost 5 bases, and 12 bases lay between the germline ends. In DNA, the CDR3 is TGTGCCAGCAGTTTAAGGGGGGGAGGAACCGGGGAGCTGTTTTTT. It is translated as CASSLRGGGTGELFF.

The chain links TRBV19 to TRBJ2-1; D unresolved. There are 12 residues in the CDR3. Germline V CDR1 and CDR2: LNHDA, SQIVND (reference sequence). V was cut by 9 bases and J by 12 bases, with 18 bases left in between. CDR3 amino acids: CASSPRNYGQFF. As DNA, the CDR3 is TGTGCCAGCTCCCCCCGTAATTACGGGCAGTTCTTC.

This rearrangement joins TRBV9 to TRBJ2-1, with D possibly matching TRBD1 (6 bases). Germline V lookup: CDR1 SGDLS, CDR2 YYNGEE. The CDR3 is made up of 16 amino acids. V lost 2 bases to trimming and J lost 6 bases, with 18 bases between them. CDR3 DNA: TGTGCCAGCAGCGTTGGAGGAGGCCTAGGGGGCAATGAGCAGTTCTTC. The encoded protein is CASSVGGGLGGNEQFF.

The genes are TRBV29-1 and TRBJ2-1, with D possibly TRBD2 on 6 matching bases. CDR1 is SQVTM, CDR2 ANQGSEA, per germline. V lost 2 bases, J lost 3 bases, and 11 bases lay in between. The CDR3 length is 14 residues. The CDR3 loop is CSVERQGLYNEQFF. The DNA of the CDR3 is TGCAGCGTTGAAAGGCAGGGACTCTACAATGAGCAGTTCTTC.

This chain links TRBV25-1 with TRBJ1-4, with no clear D. CDR1 is MGHDK and CDR2 is SYGVNS in the germline V gene. Trimming shortened V by 2 bases and J by 0 bases, and 4 bases separated the two germline ends. The CDR3 spans 14 residues. The CDR3 DNA sequence: TGTGCCAGCAGTGAAACGGCAACTAATGAAAAACTGTTTTTT. This encodes CASSETATNEKLFF.

This chain joins TRBV27 and TRBJ2-5, with D uncertain. With 4 bases removed from V and 5 bases from J, the gap between germline ends came to 14 bases. Per germline, CDR1 MNHEY and CDR2 SMNVEV (reference sequence). The CDR3 runs to 14 residues. For the CDR3, the DNA is TGTGCCAGCAGTTCGATTAGACATACGGAGACCCAGTACTTC. This sequence encodes CASSSIRHTETQYF.

V and J are TRBV7-9 and TRBJ1-2; D perhaps matches TRBD1 (6 bases). V was pared by 5 bases and J by 2 bases, with 12 bases between. The CDR3 has 14 amino acids. CDR1 is SEHNR, CDR2 FQNEAQ, per germline (reference sequence). The CDR3 region is CASSPRGANYGYTF. CDR3 DNA: TGTGCCAGCAGCCCCCGGGGGGCCAACTATGGCTACACCTTC.

This clone came up once. The V call is TRBV19, the J call TRBJ1-3; D remains unclear. The germline gives CDR1 LNHDA, CDR2 SQIVND (reference sequence). CDR3 size: 12 residues. The CDR3 protein is CATRGSGNTIYF. CDR3 nucleotides: TGTGCTACCCGAGGATCTGGAAACACCATATATTTT.

The J gene is TRBJ1-1, the V gene TRBV18; no definite D call. The CDR3 runs 13 residues. The germline V gene has CDR1 KGHSH and CDR2 LQKENI. The V gene lost 1 base and the J gene lost 5 bases, with 8 bases spanning the gap. CDR3 nucleotides: TGTGCCAGCTCACCACTTTACGGGACTGAAGCTTTCTTT. Translation gives CASSPLYGTEAFF.

This clone was counted once. CDR3: CASSFRGIPEQYF. The CDR3 DNA sequence: TGCGCCAGCAGCTTTAGGGGAATTCCCGAGCAGTACTTC. V is TRBV5-1 and J is TRBJ2-7; a possible D gene is TRBD1 (5 bases). Per the germline V gene, CDR1 is SGHRS and CDR2 is YFSETQ. This CDR3 spans 13 amino acids. V lost 2 bases and J 6 bases, leaving 12 bases between the germline ends. Full variable domain (missing parts from reference TRBV5-1 and TRBJ2-7): KAGVTQTPRYLIKTRGQQVTLSCSPISGHRSVSWYQQTPGQGLQFLFEYFSETQRNKGNFPGRFSGRQFSNSRSEMNVSTLELGDSALYLCASSFRGIPEQYFGPGTRLTVT.

The CDR3 coding sequence is TGCAGCGTAAGACAGGTTGAGACCCAGTACTTC. It yields the protein CSVRQVETQYF. J is TRBJ2-5 and V is TRBV29-1, with a weak D call TRBD1 (6 bases). Trimming shortened V by 6 bases and J by 5 bases, and 10 bases separated the two germline ends. Germline CDR1 is SQVTM and CDR2 is ANQGSEA. This CDR3 spans 11 amino acids.